The next 11 T cell receptor beta chains were all read from a single sample in a study of persistence of HIV-infected CD4 T cells. This was the immunoSEQ version 4 assay in survey mode. The repertoire was sequenced with immunoSEQ multiplex PCR; TCRdb's copy has only in-frame clones and lacks some. The repertoire holds under 20,000 clones, with 65% as singletons. Their antigens remain unidentified. Stimulation used approximately 9.1 ug/mL lysate from CMV-infected fibroblasts. CD4+ T cells upregulating both CD40 ligand and CD69 were sorted as responding cells. The sequences come from CD4+ T cells sorted from PBMCs after roughly 18-hour stimulation, collected from a patient who received antiretroviral therapy. These receptors originate from an adult woman with HIV who was CMV-seropositive.

Details on this clone: The same CDR3 also results from other DNA sequences found in this sample. The chain uses TRBV5-1 and TRBJ2-3, with unresolved D. Germline-derived CDR1 and CDR2 are SGHRS and YFSETQ. The V end lost 0 bases, the J end lost 2 bases, and 7 bases lay between the germline ends. This CDR3 is built from 14 residues. CDR3 protein: CASSLGLDTDTQYF. The CDR3, as DNA: TGCGCCAGCAGCTTGGGACTTGACACAGATACGCAGTATTTT.

This sequence joins TRBV28 and TRBJ1-2; 7 bases agree with TRBD1. The CDR3 has 14 residues. The V gene's germline CDR1 is MDHEN and CDR2 SYDVKM. V gave up 6 bases and J gave up 3 bases; unmatched junction bases: 7. CDR3 DNA: TGTGCCAGCAGGCGGGACAGAATCGACTATGGCTACACCTTC. Protein sequence: CASRRDRIDYGYTF.

This clone has more than one count but fewer than ten. The rearrangement uses TRBV7-2 and TRBJ1-5, with D unresolved. Germline V gene data show CDR1 as SGHTA and CDR2 as FQGNSA. The germline V and J ends were trimmed by 2 bases and 5 bases, with 10 bases remaining between them. This CDR3 contains 14 residues. CDR3 in amino acids: CASSLWGSYQPQHF. CDR3 in DNA: TGTGCCAGCAGCTTATGGGGTTCCTATCAGCCCCAGCATTTT.

This chain connects TRBV7-8 to TRBJ2-7, with D maybe TRBD2 (7 bases). From germline, CDR1 is SGHVS and CDR2 FQNEAQ. CDR3 size: 17 residues. The germline V and J ends were trimmed by 5 bases and 1 base, with 21 bases remaining between them. The CDR3 loop reads CASSSLGGRVASYEQYF. Here the CDR3 DNA reads TGTGCCAGCAGCAGCCTAGGGGGGAGGGTGGCTTCCTACGAGCAGTACTTC.

This clone was detected a few times. V and J are TRBV7-9 and TRBJ2-1, with 12 bases aligning to TRBD2. The germline V gene has CDR1 SEHNR and CDR2 FQNEAQ (reference sequence). The CDR3 length is 17 residues. Losses at the gene ends were 3 bases for V and 6 bases for J; bases not matched to a gene: 9. CDR3 nucleotide sequence: TGTGCCAGCAGCTTCGCCTCTCTAGCGGGGGGGCCCAATGAGCAGTTCTTC. Protein product: CASSFASLAGGPNEQFF.

The chain carries TRBV7-2 and TRBJ2-2; D ambiguous. CDR1 SGHTA and CDR2 FQGNSA come from the germline V gene. This CDR3 has 16 amino acids. V lost 1 base and J lost 0, with 9 bases in between. CDR3 sequence: CASSLGRFANTGELFF. CDR3 nucleotides: TGTGCCAGCAGCTTAGGGCGGTTCGCGAACACCGGGGAGCTGTTTTTT.

The chain recombines TRBV5-5 with TRBJ1-2; 7 bases agree with TRBD1. This CDR3 is 14 amino acids long. V was clipped by 4 bases and J by 6 bases; unmatched bases: 9. Germline loops: CDR1 SGHKS, CDR2 YYEKEE (reference sequence). CDR3 sequence reads: CASSPLGQLNGYTF. In nucleotides, the CDR3 is TGTGCCAGCAGCCCCCTGGGACAGCTAAATGGCTACACCTTC.

This clone showed up just a few times. The chain joins TRBV19 to TRBJ1-2; D is unresolved. Trimming stripped 10 bases from V and 3 bases from J, with 9 bases between. CDR3 size: 11 residues. The germline V gene has CDR1 LNHDA and CDR2 SQIVND (reference sequence). As DNA, the CDR3 is TGTGCCACCTGGAGGGACTATGGCTACACCTTC. Protein: CATWRDYGYTF.

The rearrangement uses TRBV7-2 and TRBJ2-5, with 10 bases matching TRBD1. J was trimmed by 2 bases and V by 5 bases; bases with no gene match: 5. The CDR3 has 15 residues. Germline V gene lookup returns CDR1 SGHTA and CDR2 FQGNSA. CDR3 amino acids: CASSPPGQGQETQYF. The DNA for the CDR3 is TGTGCCAGCAGCCCGCCGGGACAGGGGCAAGAGACCCAGTACTTC.

In this sample, this clone turned up once. The chain employs TRBV5-1 and TRBJ2-6, with TRBD2 matching over 8 bases. CDR1 and CDR2 from the germline V gene are SGHRS and YFSETQ. The CDR3 is 16 residues long. Trimming removed 7 bases from V and 2 bases from J; junction bases left unmatched: 8. The CDR3 loop is CASLPPGGAGANVLTF. The CDR3 DNA reads TGCGCCAGCCTACCCCCGGGGGGGGCTGGGGCCAACGTCCTGACTTTC.

There are a few counts of this clone. J is TRBJ1-6 and V is TRBV2, with D possibly being TRBD1 (6 bases). Looked up from germline, CDR1 is SNHLY and CDR2 is FYNNEI. Trimming removed 1 base from V and 7 bases from J, with 14 bases in between. The CDR3 is 16 amino acids. CDR3: CASSEELGGRNSPLHF. The CDR3 DNA reads TGTGCCAGCAGTGAAGAACTAGGGGGTCGGAATTCACCCCTCCACTTT.